This paragraph reports one T cell receptor beta chain. J gave up 4 bases and V 7 bases, and 11 bases lay outside the gene matches. Germline CDR1 LNHDA, CDR2 SQIVND (reference sequence). The CDR3 sequence is 15 residues long. This sample was taken from a study of blood T cell repertoires in COVID-19. Whole-study context: Spain, Italy and the United States supplied samples that represented acute and convalescent COVID-19.

The method was immunoSEQ multiplex PCR; TCRdb's version includes in-frame clones alone and lacks a portion of them. The table shows about 320,000 clones, with roughly 90% occurring only once. The sequence came from a woman under 40 who had been exposed to COVID-19. The rearrangement links TRBV19 to TRBJ1-2; TRBD1 aligns across 8 bases. The source material was PBMCs or T cells enriched from blood (not recorded which). The CDR3 region is CASKPAGQGPYGYTF. DNA for the CDR3: TGTGCCAGTAAACCCGCTGGACAGGGACCCTATGGCTACACCTTC.